A selection of T cell receptor beta chains follows, all from one sample in a study of blood T cell repertoires in COVID-19. Measured with immunoSEQ multiplex PCR; TCRdb has only the in-frame clones, and not every one. The data contain some 150,000 clones, 84% of them singletons. Material for sequencing was peripheral blood. These receptors were obtained from a human donor with acute or convalescent COVID-19. The donor label of this sample is uncertain. The CDR3 runs from the conserved cysteine through the conserved F or W. D genes are given only for firm matches. Some rows have no size entry. The others give once, few or many, or a class for an expanded clone.

d_call	v_call	j_call	clone_size	cdr3_aa	cdr3_nt
-	TRBV5-1	TRBJ2-7	-	CASSHYSGPSSYEQYF	TGCGCCAGCAGCCATTATAGCGGACCGAGCTCCTACGAGCAGTACTTC
-	TRBV19	TRBJ1-1	-	CVTGKNTEAFF	TGTGTTACGGGGAAGAACACTGAAGCTTTCTTT
-	TRBV28	TRBJ2-5	once	CASSQQLGTQETQYF	TGTGCCAGCAGTCAACAGTTGGGTACCCAAGAGACCCAGTACTTC
-	TRBV7-3	TRBJ2-2	-	CASSLKSLGGTGELFF	TGTGCCAGCAGCTTAAAATCTTTGGGGGGAACCGGGGAGCTGTTTTTT
-	TRBV27	TRBJ1-5	once	CASSFGGEGAYSNQPQHF	TGTGCCAGCAGTTTCGGGGGGGAGGGAGCATATAGCAATCAGCCCCAGCATTTT
TRBD1	TRBV15	TRBJ1-6	-	CATSRAGTDNISPLHF	TGTGCCACCAGCAGAGCCGGGACAGATAATATTTCACCCCTCCACTTT
TRBD1	TRBV2	TRBJ1-2	-	CASRGSSGTVLSGYTF	TGTGCCAGCAGGGGGTCATCCGGGACAGTATTGAGTGGCTACACCTTC
-	TRBV18	TRBJ1-2	-	CASSTSGEYYGYTF	TGTGCCAGCTCAACGTCCGGGGAATACTATGGCTACACCTTC
-	TRBV3-1/TRBV3-2	TRBJ1-1	-	CASSQVGEGTEAFF	TGTGCCAGCAGCCAAGTGGGGGAGGGCACTGAAGCTTTCTTT
-	TRBV9	TRBJ2-2	-	CASSAQGLGTGELFF	TGTGCCAGCAGCGCCCAGGGGTTGGGCACCGGGGAGCTGTTTTTT
TRBD2	TRBV4-2	TRBJ2-1	-	CASSPYTSGRDEQFF	TGTGCCAGCAGCCCCTACACTAGCGGGCGGGATGAGCAGTTCTTC
-	TRBV28	TRBJ2-2	-	CASSLDGTGELFF	TGTGCCAGCAGTTTAGACGGGACCGGGGAGCTGTTTTTT
-	TRBV19	TRBJ1-1	-	CASVRPVRGDTEAFF	TGTGCCAGCGTTAGACCGGTGCGGGGGGACACTGAAGCTTTCTTT
-	TRBV4-1	TRBJ1-5	-	CASSQVTGVSNQPQHF	TGCGCCAGCAGCCAAGTGACCGGGGTCAGCAATCAGCCCCAGCATTTT
TRBD2	TRBV27	TRBJ2-2	-	CASSTSGKITGELFF	TGTGCCAGCAGTACTAGCGGGAAAATCACCGGGGAGCTGTTTTTT
TRBD1	TRBV19	TRBJ1-5	-	CASSRPGQGNNQPQHF	TGTGCCAGTAGTAGACCGGGACAGGGAAACAATCAGCCCCAGCATTTT